This T cell receptor beta chain was observed in a study of CD8 T cells in ankylosing spondylitis. Study outcomes and limitations: The clones that were linked to disease were reported to be significantly enriched in matched synovial fluid samples from ankylosing spondylitis patients. Seemingly distinctive of ankylosing spondylitis blood was a TCR beta motif formed by eight highly homologous variants.

The CDR3 sequence is 15 residues long. Germline assignment: CDR1 SEHNR and CDR2 FQNEAQ (reference sequence). V lost 3 bases to trimming and J lost 4 bases, with 13 bases between them. Molecular-barcoded quantitative 5'-RACE produced these TCR beta libraries. A single record per CDR3 protein comes from TCRdb applying MiXCR to the 5' RACE reads. The data show 400,000 to 450,000 distinct CDR3 sequences, 17% seen once. On this clonotype: Its antigen is currently unknown.

This sequence was found in a male donor with ankylosing spondylitis. V is TRBV7-9 and J is TRBJ2-1; D is possibly TRBD1 (6 bases). The sample was blood, either unsorted or a sorted T cell fraction (not recorded which). As DNA, the CDR3 is TGTGCCAGCAGCTTGGGACCAGGGGAATACAATGAGCAGTTCTTC. Encoded protein: CASSLGPGEYNEQFF. The whole variable domain, filled in from reference TRBV7-9 and TRBJ2-1, reads DTGVSQNPRHKITKRGQNVTFRCDPISEHNRLYWYRQTLGQGPEFLTYFQNEAQLEKSRLLSDRFSAERPKGSFSTLEIQRTEQGDSAMYLCASSLGPGEYNEQFFGPGTRLTVL.